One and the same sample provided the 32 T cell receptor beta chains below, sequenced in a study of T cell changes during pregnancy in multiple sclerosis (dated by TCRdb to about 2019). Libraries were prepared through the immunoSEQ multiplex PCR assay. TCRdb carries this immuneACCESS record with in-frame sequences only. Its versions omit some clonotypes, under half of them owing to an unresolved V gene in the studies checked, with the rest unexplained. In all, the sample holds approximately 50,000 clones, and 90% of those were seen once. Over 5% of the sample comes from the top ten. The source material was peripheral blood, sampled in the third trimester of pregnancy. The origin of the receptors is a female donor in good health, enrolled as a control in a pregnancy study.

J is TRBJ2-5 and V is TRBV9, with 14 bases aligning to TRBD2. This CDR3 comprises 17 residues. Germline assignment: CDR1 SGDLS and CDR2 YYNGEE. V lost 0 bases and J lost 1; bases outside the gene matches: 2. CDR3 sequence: CASSVGTSGGTQETQYF. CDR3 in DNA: TGTGCCAGCAGCGTAGGGACTAGCGGGGGGACCCAAGAGACCCAGTACTTC.

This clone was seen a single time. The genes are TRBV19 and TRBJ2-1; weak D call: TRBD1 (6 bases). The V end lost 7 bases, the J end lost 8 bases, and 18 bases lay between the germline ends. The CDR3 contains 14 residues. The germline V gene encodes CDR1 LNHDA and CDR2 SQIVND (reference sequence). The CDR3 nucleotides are TGTGCCAGTAAAGGGGCAGGGGCGATGGATGAGCAGTTCTTC. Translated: CASKGAGAMDEQFF.

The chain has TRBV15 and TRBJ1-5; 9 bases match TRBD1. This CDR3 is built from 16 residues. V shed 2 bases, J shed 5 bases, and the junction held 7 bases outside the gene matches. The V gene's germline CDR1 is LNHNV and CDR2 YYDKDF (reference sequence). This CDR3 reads CATSRWTGDGDQPQHF. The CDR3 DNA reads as TGTGCCACCAGCAGATGGACAGGGGATGGGGATCAGCCCCAGCATTTT.

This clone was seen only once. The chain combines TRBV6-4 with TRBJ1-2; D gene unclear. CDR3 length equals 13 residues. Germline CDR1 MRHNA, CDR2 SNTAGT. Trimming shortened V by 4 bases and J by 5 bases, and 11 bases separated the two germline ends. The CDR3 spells CASSAGAPYGYTF. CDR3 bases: TGTGCCAGCAGTGCGGGTGCCCCGTATGGCTACACCTTC.

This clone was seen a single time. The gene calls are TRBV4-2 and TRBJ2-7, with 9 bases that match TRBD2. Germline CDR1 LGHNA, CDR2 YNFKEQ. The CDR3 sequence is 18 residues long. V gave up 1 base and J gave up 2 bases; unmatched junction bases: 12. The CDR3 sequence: CASSQGSVAGVRTYEQYF. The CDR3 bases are TGTGCCAGCAGCCAAGGTTCGGTAGCGGGGGTTCGAACCTACGAGCAGTACTTC.

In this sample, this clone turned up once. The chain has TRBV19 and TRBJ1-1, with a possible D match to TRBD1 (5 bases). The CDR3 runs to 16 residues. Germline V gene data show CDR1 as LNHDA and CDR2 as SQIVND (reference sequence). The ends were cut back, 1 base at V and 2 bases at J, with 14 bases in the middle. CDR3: CASSIGGLRTNTEAFF. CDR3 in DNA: TGTGCCAGTAGTATAGGAGGCCTTCGGACAAACACTGAAGCTTTCTTT.

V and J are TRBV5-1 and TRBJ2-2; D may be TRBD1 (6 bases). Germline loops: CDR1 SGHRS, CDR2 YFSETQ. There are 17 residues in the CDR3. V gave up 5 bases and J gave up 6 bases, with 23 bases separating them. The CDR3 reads CASSPRGGSFSPGELFF. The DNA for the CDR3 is TGCGCCAGCAGTCCCCGAGGGGGTTCTTTTTCACCCGGGGAGCTGTTTTTT.

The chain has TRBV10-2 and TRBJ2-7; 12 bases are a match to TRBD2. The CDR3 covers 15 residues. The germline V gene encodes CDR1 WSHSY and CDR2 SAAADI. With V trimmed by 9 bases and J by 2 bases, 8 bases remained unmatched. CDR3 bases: TGCGCCAGTATTCAGACTAGCGGGGGCACCTACGAGCAGTACTTC. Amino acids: CASIQTSGGTYEQYF.

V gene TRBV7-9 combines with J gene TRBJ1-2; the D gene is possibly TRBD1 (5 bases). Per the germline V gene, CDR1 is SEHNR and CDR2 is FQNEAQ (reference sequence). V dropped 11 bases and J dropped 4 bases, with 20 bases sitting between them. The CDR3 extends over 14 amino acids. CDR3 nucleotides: TGTGCCCTGGAGGGCGGCAGGGTGGCCTATGGCTACACCTTC. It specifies CALEGGRVAYGYTF. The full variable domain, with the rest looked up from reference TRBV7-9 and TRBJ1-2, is DTGVSQNPRHKITKRGQNVTFRCDPISEHNRLYWYRQTLGQGPEFLTYFQNEAQLEKSRLLSDRFSAERPKGSFSTLEIQRTEQGDSAMYLCALEGGRVAYGYTFGSGTRLTVV.

CDR3 residues: CASRGQRGTGELFF. Written as DNA, the CDR3 is TGTGCCAGCAGGGGACAGAGGGGCACCGGGGAGCTGTTTTTT. The rearrangement joins TRBV6-1 to TRBJ2-2, with 7 bases aligning to TRBD1. J gave up 4 bases and V 6 bases, and 5 bases lay outside the gene matches. This CDR3 region has 14 residues. CDR1 is MNHNS and CDR2 is SASEGT in the germline V gene.

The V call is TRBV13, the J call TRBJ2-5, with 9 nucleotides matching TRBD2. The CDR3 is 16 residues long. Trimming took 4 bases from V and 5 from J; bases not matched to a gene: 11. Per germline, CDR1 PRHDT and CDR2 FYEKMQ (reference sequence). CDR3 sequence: CASSSRTAGGRETQYF. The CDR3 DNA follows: TGTGCCAGCAGCTCCCGCACTGCGGGGGGGCGGGAGACCCAGTACTTC.

In DNA, the CDR3 is TGTGCCTGGAGCGCCTTAGGGCAGGGGGCGGGGGGCTACACCTTC. Amino acid sequence: CAWSALGQGAGGYTF. The V call is TRBV30, the J call TRBJ1-2, with 8 positions matching TRBD1. The CDR3 sequence is 15 residues long. The junction had 14 bases not matched to a gene; V was cut back by 3 bases and J by 8 bases. Germline V gene lookup returns CDR1 GTSNPN and CDR2 SVGIG (reference sequence).

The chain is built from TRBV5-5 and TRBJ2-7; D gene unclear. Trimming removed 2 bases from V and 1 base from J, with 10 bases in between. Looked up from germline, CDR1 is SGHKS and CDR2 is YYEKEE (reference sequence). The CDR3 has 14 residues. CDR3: CASSFRLSSYEQYF. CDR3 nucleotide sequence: TGTGCCAGCAGCTTCAGGCTGTCTTCCTACGAGCAGTACTTC. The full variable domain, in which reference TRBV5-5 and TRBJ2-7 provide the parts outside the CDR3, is DAGVTQSPTHLIKTRGQQVTLRCSPISGHKSVSWYQQVLGQGPQFIFQYYEKEERGRGNFPDRFSARQFPNYSSELNVNALLLGDSALYLCASSFRLSSYEQYFGPGTRLTVT.

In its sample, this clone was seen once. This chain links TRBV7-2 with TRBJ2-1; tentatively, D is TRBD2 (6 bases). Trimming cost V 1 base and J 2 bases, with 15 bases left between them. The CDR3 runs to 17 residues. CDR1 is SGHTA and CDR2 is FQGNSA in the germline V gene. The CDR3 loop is CASSLDGTVIPYNEQFF. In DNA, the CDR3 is TGTGCCAGCAGCTTAGACGGGACTGTAATTCCCTACAATGAGCAGTTCTTC. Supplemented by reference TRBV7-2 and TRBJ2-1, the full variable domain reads GAGVSQSPSNKVTEKGKDVELRCDPISGHTALYWYRQSLGQGLEFLIYFQGNSAPDKSGLPSDRFSAERTGGSVSTLTIQRTQQEDSAVYLCASSLDGTVIPYNEQFFGPGTRLTVL.

The CDR3 DNA is TGCGCCAGCAGCGGGGGGGGCAGGGACGAAAAACTGTTTTTT. This sequence encodes CASSGGGRDEKLFF. The rearrangement joins TRBV5-1 to TRBJ1-4, with TRBD1 as a possible D gene (6 bases). CDR3 size: 14 residues. Trimming shortened V by 4 bases and J by 8 bases, and 15 bases separated the two germline ends. CDR1 is SGHRS, CDR2 YFSETQ, per germline.

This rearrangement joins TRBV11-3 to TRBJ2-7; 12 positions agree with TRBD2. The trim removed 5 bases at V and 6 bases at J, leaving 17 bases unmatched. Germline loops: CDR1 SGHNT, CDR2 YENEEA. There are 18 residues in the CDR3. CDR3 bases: TGTGCCAGCAGCCTTTACTCCTTGACTAGCGGGGGTGGAAGCGAGCAGTACTTC. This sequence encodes CASSLYSLTSGGGSEQYF.

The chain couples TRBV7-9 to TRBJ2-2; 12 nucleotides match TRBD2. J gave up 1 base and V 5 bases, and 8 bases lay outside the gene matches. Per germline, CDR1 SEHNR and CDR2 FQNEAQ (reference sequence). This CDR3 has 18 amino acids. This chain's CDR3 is CASSPGGLAGLNTGELFF. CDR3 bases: TGTGCCAGCAGCCCAGGGGGACTAGCGGGCCTGAACACCGGGGAGCTGTTTTTT. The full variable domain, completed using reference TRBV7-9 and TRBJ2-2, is DTGVSQNPRHKITKRGQNVTFRCDPISEHNRLYWYRQTLGQGPEFLTYFQNEAQLEKSRLLSDRFSAERPKGSFSTLEIQRTEQGDSAMYLCASSPGGLAGLNTGELFFGEGSRLTVL.

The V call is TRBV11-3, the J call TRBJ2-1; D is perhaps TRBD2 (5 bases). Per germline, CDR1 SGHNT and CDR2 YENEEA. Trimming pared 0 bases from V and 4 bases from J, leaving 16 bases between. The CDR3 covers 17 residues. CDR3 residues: CASSLDLSGTLYNEQFF. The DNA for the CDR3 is TGTGCCAGCAGCTTAGATCTCAGCGGTACCCTTTACAATGAGCAGTTCTTC.

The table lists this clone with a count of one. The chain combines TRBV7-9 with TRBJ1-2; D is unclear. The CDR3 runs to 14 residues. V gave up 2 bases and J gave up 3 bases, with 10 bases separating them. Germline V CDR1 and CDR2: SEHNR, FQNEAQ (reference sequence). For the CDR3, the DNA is TGTGCCAGCAGCTTAATCGCAGTCGACTATGGCTACACCTTC. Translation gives CASSLIAVDYGYTF.

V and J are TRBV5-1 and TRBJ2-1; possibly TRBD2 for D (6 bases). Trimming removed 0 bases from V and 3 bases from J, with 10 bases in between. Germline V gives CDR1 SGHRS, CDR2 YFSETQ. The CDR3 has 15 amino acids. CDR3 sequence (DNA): TGCGCCAGCAGCTTGGGCAGGAGGGGCTACAATGAGCAGTTCTTC. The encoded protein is CASSLGRRGYNEQFF.

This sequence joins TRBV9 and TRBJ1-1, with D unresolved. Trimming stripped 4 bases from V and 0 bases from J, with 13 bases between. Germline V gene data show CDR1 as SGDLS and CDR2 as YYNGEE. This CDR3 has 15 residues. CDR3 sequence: CASSPHYSVNTEAFF. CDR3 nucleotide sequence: TGTGCCAGCAGCCCCCATTATAGCGTGAACACTGAAGCTTTCTTT.

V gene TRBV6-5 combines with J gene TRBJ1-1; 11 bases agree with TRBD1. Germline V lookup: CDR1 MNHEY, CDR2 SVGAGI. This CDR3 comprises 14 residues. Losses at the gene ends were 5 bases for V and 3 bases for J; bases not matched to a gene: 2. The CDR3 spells CASSQGQGDTEAFF. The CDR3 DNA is TGTGCCAGCAGTCAGGGACAGGGGGACACTGAAGCTTTCTTT.

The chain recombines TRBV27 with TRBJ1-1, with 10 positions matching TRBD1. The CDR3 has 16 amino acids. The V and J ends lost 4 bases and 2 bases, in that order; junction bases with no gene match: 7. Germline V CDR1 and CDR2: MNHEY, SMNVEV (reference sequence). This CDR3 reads CASSSGTGVFNTEAFF. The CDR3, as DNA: TGTGCCAGCAGTTCCGGGACAGGGGTCTTTAACACTGAAGCTTTCTTT.

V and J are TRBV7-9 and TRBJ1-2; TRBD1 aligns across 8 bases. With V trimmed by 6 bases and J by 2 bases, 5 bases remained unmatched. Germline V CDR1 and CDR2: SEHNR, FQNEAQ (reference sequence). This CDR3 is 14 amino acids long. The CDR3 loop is CASRAGQENYGYTF. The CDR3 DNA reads TGTGCCAGCAGGGCGGGACAGGAGAACTATGGCTACACCTTC. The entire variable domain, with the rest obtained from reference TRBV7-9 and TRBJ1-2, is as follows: DTGVSQNPRHKITKRGQNVTFRCDPISEHNRLYWYRQTLGQGPEFLTYFQNEAQLEKSRLLSDRFSAERPKGSFSTLEIQRTEQGDSAMYLCASRAGQENYGYTFGSGTRLTVV.

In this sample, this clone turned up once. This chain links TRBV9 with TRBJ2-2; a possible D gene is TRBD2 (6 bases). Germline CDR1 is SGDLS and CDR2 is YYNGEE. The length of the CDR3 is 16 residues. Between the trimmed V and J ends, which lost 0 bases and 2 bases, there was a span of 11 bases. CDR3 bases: TGTGCCAGCAGCGTAGCCGGGGGTCAAAACACCGGGGAGCTGTTTTTT. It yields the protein CASSVAGGQNTGELFF.

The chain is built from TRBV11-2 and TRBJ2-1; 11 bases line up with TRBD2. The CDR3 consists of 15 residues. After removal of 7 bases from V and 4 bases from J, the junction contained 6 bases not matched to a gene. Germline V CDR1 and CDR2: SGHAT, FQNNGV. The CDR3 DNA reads TGTGCCAGCAACCATCGACTAGCGGGGTACAATGAGCAGTTCTTC. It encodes CASNHRLAGYNEQFF. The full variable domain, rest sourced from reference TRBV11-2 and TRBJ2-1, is EAGVAQSPRYKIIEKRQSVAFWCNPISGHATLYWYQQILGQGPKLLIQFQNNGVVDDSQLPKDRFSAERLKGVDSTLKIQPAKLEDSAVYLCASNHRLAGYNEQFFGPGTRLTVL.

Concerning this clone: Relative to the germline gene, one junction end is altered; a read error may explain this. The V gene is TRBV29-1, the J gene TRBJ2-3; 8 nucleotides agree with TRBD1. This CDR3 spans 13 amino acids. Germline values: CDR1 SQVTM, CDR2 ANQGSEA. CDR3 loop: CSVLGQVTDAQYF. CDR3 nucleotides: TGCAGCGTTTTGGGACAGGTCACAGATGCGCAGTATTTT.

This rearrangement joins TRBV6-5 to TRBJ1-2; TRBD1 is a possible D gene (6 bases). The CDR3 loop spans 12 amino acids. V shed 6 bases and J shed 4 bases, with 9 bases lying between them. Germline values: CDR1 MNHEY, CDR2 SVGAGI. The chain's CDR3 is CASRQGRYGYTF. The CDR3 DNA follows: TGTGCCAGCAGACAGGGACGCTATGGCTACACCTTC.

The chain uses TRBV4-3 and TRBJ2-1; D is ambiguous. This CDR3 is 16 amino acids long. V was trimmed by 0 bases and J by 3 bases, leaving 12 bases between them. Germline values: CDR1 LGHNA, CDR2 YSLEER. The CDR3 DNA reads TGCGCCAGCAGCCAAGAGGTCCCACCCAGCTACAATGAGCAGTTCTTC. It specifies CASSQEVPPSYNEQFF.

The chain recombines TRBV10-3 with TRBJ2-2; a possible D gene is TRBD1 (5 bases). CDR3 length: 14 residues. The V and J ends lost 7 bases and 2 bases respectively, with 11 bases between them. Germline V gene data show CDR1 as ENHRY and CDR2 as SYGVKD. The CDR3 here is CAITRTGNTGELFF. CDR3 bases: TGTGCCATCACCCGAACAGGAAACACCGGGGAGCTGTTTTTT.

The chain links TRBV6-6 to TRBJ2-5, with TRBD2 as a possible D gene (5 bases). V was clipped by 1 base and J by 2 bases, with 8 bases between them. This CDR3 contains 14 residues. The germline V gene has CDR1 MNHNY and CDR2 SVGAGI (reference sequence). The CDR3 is CASSYWGEQETQYF. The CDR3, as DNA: TGTGCCAGCAGTTACTGGGGAGAGCAAGAGACCCAGTACTTC.

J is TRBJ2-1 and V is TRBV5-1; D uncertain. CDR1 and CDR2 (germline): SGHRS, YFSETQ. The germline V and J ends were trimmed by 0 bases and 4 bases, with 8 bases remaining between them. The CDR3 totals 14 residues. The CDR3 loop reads CASSLESTYNEQFF. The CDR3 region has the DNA TGCGCCAGCAGCTTGGAATCTACGTACAATGAGCAGTTCTTC.